Listed here are 14 T cell receptor beta chains from one sample, sequenced in a study of shared clonotypes between healthy human individuals. Assay: immunoSEQ multiplex PCR; the TCRdb copy retains only in-frame clones and omits some. The sample contains millions of clones, about 93% of which appear only once. CD45RO-negative CD8 cells positively selected for CCR7 made up the naive population, which excluded terminally differentiated effector memory CD45RA+ cells. What was sequenced was naive CD8+ T cells from PBMCs. The receptors come from a young man in good health. Some clones in this sample may be carry-over from other donors' samples.

This clone has only one observation. This chain connects TRBV30 to TRBJ2-3; the match to TRBD2 covers 9 bases. V shed 8 bases, J shed 2 bases, and the junction held 5 bases outside the gene matches. The CDR3 is 13 amino acids. Looked up from germline, CDR1 is GTSNPN and CDR2 is SVGIG (reference sequence). The CDR3 loop is CARSSGITDTQYF. CDR3 DNA sequence: TGTGCCAGATCTAGCGGGATCACAGATACGCAGTATTTT. The variable domain in full, completed from reference TRBV30 and TRBJ2-3, reads SQTIHQWPATLVQPVGSPLSLECTVEGTSNPNLYWYRQAAGRGLQLLFYSVGIGQISSEVPQNLSASRPQDRQFILSSKKLLLSDSGFYLCARSSGITDTQYFGPGTRLTVL.

The chain uses TRBV27 and TRBJ2-5, with 9 bases fitting TRBD2. This CDR3 has 15 residues. Unmatched junction bases numbered 6, after V lost 2 bases and J lost 5 bases. Germline CDR1 and CDR2: MNHEY and SMNVEV (reference sequence). CDR3 residues: CASSLGGRGEETQYF. The CDR3 bases are TGTGCCAGCAGTTTAGGCGGGAGGGGGGAGGAGACCCAGTACTTC.

The CDR3 here is CASSQEFRTGGVYGYTF. The CDR3 DNA is TGCGCCAGCAGCCAAGAGTTTCGCACAGGGGGTGTCTATGGCTACACCTTC. V gene TRBV4-3 combines with J gene TRBJ1-2, with TRBD1 matching over 8 bases. With 0 bases clipped from V and 4 bases from J, the junction kept 10 bases outside the gene matches. There are 17 residues in the CDR3. In germline, CDR1 is LGHNA, CDR2 YSLEER.

The CDR3 reads CASRLAGTWDTQYF. The CDR3 DNA follows: TGTGCCAGCCGACTAGCGGGTACGTGGGATACGCAGTATTTT. V usage is TRBV2 and J usage is TRBJ2-3, with 10 bases that match TRBD2. Germline-derived CDR1 and CDR2 are SNHLY and FYNNEI. The V segment lost 8 bases and the J segment 6 bases; nucleotides outside the gene matches: 8. CDR3 length: 14 amino acids. Full variable domain (missing parts from reference TRBV2 and TRBJ2-3): EPEVTQTPSHQVTQMGQEVILRCVPISNHLYFYWYRQILGQKVEFLVSFYNNEISEKSEIFDDQFSVERPDGSNFTLKIRSTKLEDSAMYFCASRLAGTWDTQYFGPGTRLTVL.

The chain recombines TRBV7-3 with TRBJ2-1; 8 positions match TRBD2. The length of the CDR3 is 16 residues. The junction had 5 bases not matched to a gene; V was cut back by 2 bases and J by 2 bases. Per the germline V gene, CDR1 is SGHTA and CDR2 is FQGTGA. Here the CDR3 reads CASSLSGGIPYNEQFF. As DNA, the CDR3 is TGTGCCAGCAGCTTATCGGGAGGGATCCCCTACAATGAGCAGTTCTTC.

In its sample, this clone was seen once. The chain employs TRBV5-1 and TRBJ2-6, with 10 bases fitting TRBD2. The V gene end was trimmed by 1 base and the J gene end by 0 bases; junction bases not matched to a gene: 7. CDR3 length equals 19 residues. Germline CDR1 and CDR2: SGHRS and YFSETQ. DNA for the CDR3: TGCGCCAGCAGCTTGACATCTAGCGGGAGTTCCTCTGGGGCCAACGTCCTGACTTTC. This codes for CASSLTSSGSSSGANVLTF.

The chain joins TRBV27 to TRBJ1-4; unclear D gene. There are 13 residues in the CDR3. CDR1 is MNHEY and CDR2 is SMNVEV in the germline V gene (reference sequence). Deletions cut 5 bases from V and 8 bases from J, with 12 bases between. CDR3 in amino acids: CASSTIPVEKLFF. The CDR3 DNA sequence: TGTGCCAGCAGTACGATCCCAGTAGAAAAACTGTTTTTT.

Of note for this clone: This CDR3 is also generated by other DNA sequences in the sample. V and J are TRBV27 and TRBJ2-7; 7 nucleotides line up with TRBD1. Trimming took 0 bases from V and 10 from J; bases not matched to a gene: 18. The CDR3 consists of 17 residues. In germline, CDR1 is MNHEY, CDR2 SMNVEV (reference sequence). The CDR3 bases are TGTGCCAGCAGTTTATCAACAGGCACAGGGGCGCCGTGGGAACAGTACTTC. Protein product: CASSLSTGTGAPWEQYF.

This rearrangement joins TRBV25-1 to TRBJ2-7; 9 bases align to TRBD1. Germline V gives CDR1 MGHDK, CDR2 SYGVNS. V shed 6 bases and J 7 bases; nucleotides not matched to a gene: 13. The CDR3 spans 15 residues. DNA of the CDR3: TGTGCCAGCAGAGAGGGACAGGGCTCACCAGGGGAGCAGTACTTC. Translated, it gives CASREGQGSPGEQYF.

This chain uses TRBV10-2 with TRBJ1-3; maybe TRBD1 (5 bases). V gave up 5 bases and J gave up 0 bases, with 26 bases separating them. CDR1 is WSHSY and CDR2 is SAAADI in the germline V gene. The CDR3 has 20 residues. The CDR3 loop reads CASSQVALGRTYFSGNTIYF. DNA for the CDR3: TGCGCCAGCAGTCAGGTCGCGCTGGGCCGGACATACTTCTCTGGAAACACCATATATTTT.

The rearrangement links TRBV4-2 to TRBJ2-7; D is unresolved. This CDR3 is 17 amino acids long. Trimming left V 0 bases short and J 3 bases short, with 18 bases between. Germline CDR1 and CDR2: LGHNA and YNFKEQ. Here the CDR3 reads CASSQEVGGAPRYEQYF. CDR3 in DNA: TGTGCCAGCAGCCAAGAAGTGGGCGGAGCCCCCCGCTACGAGCAGTACTTC.

About this clone: This sample includes further DNA sequences coding for the same CDR3. This sequence joins TRBV28 and TRBJ2-7; 7 bases map to TRBD2. The ends lost 3 bases at V and 7 bases at J; junction bases unmatched: 3. The CDR3 sequence is 12 residues long. The germline gives CDR1 MDHEN, CDR2 SYDVKM. The CDR3 reads CASSFRGGEQYF. CDR3 DNA sequence: TGTGCCAGCAGTTTTCGGGGAGGGGAGCAGTACTTC. The full variable domain, in which reference TRBV28 and TRBJ2-7 provide the parts outside the CDR3, is DVKVTQSSRYLVKRTGEKVFLECVQDMDHENMFWYRQDPGLGLRLIYFSYDVKMKEKGDIPEGYSVSREKKERFSLILESASTNQTSMYLCASSFRGGEQYFGPGTRLTVT.

The rearrangement links TRBV5-4 to TRBJ2-1; 10 bases match TRBD2. This CDR3 is 15 amino acids long. The V and J ends lost 5 bases and 4 bases, in that order; junction bases with no gene match: 6. Per germline, CDR1 SGHNT and CDR2 YYREEE (reference sequence). The CDR3 DNA is TGTGCCAGCAGATCCGGGACTAGCGTATACAATGAGCAGTTCTTC. Its protein product is CASRSGTSVYNEQFF.

This sequence joins TRBV7-7 and TRBJ2-2; D might be TRBD1 (6 bases). CDR1 and CDR2 (germline): SSHAT, FNYEAQ (reference sequence). Trimming cost V 2 bases and J 4 bases, with 8 bases left between them. The CDR3 runs to 14 residues. The CDR3, as DNA: TGTGCCAGCAGCTTATTACAGGGCACCGGGGAGCTGTTTTTT. Translated, it gives CASSLLQGTGELFF. Full variable domain (remainder filled in from reference TRBV7-7 and TRBJ2-2): GAGVSQSPRYKVTKRGQDVTLRCDPISSHATLYWYQQALGQGPEFLTYFNYEAQPDKSGLPSDRFSAERPEGSISTLTIQRTEQRDSAMYRCASSLLQGTGELFFGEGSRLTVL.